This TCR beta chain emerged from a study of shared T cell receptors in the human thymus listed by TCRdb under 2021. Describing the broader study: The study investigated the way shared, self-reactive T-cell receptor alpha chains are produced in the human thymus.

The germline V gene sets CDR1 to SGHAT and CDR2 to FQNNGV. The cysteine opens and the phenylalanine closes a CDR3 of 14 amino acids. Only CDR3 DNA is held: 42 bases, read in frame from base 1. Germline trimming: 6 bases from V, 1 base from J; junction bases outside gene matches: 4. Libraries were prepared through the immunoSEQ multiplex PCR assay. What TCRdb holds here is the immuneACCESS table cut down to in-frame rearrangements. Part of the clones is not present; checked against another copy, under half of the missing clones reflect an unresolved V gene, and the others are unexplained. The sample table lists around 730,000 clones, approximately 83% of them with a count of one. The top ten clonotypes cover roughly 0.01% of the sample. With regard to this clone: It has no known antigen specificity. It has no much larger one-base neighbor in the sample; base qualities were not kept.

The sample was also linked to a second study, of human thymus T cells. The second study reports: Donors were immunologically healthy infants undergoing open corrective cardiac surgery for congenital heart defects in Finland. Thymus tissue was obtained as surgical resects removed during corrective cardiac surgery. Both the thymic and the peripheral blood repertoires appeared to show biased V and J gene segment usage. Highly overlapping thymic TCR repertoires among unrelated individuals were reported in the related research. The study used under ten infant thymus samples plus four related peripheral blood samples to characterize TCR alpha and beta repertoires. The infant donors were about 7 to 244 days old, and the cohort included six males and two females. Thymocytes were mechanically released from the tissue and were stored as pellets of about 8.5-31 million cells at -70 degrees C. Genomic DNA was extracted from frozen cell pellets with a QIAsymphony instrument. The immunoSEQ multiplex PCR assay was used to amplify the TCRB and TCRAD loci from a standardized quantity of quality-controlled genomic DNA. Amplicons spanned the V(D)J region at a length sufficient to cover the CDR3 and identify V and J genes. The commercial immunoSEQ service was used to sequence amplicons on an Illumina platform. Primer bias and sequencing errors were corrected using previously described methods, and TCRAD and TCRB definitions followed the IMGT database. immunoSEQ Analyzer 3.0 and VDJTools were used for repertoire analysis, which covered basic statistics, V/J segment usage, diversity estimates, rarefaction and pairwise overlap. To estimate diversity, the Chao1, ChaoE, Efron-Thisted, Shannon and inverse Simpson indices were applied, and diversity was also estimated on datasets down-sampled to the smallest sample. Repertoire overlap was assessed by strict matching of CDR3 nucleotide sequence, V gene and J gene, and clustering was done by Jaccard-based multidimensional scaling. Thymus samples yielded on average around 810,000 unique TCRB clonotypes, compared with roughly 92,000 from blood samples.

The chain is assembled from TRBV11-2 and TRBJ2-3, with TRBD2 matching 7 junction bases. This TCR was sampled from a girl under three years old with a congenital heart defect. Donor details come from another sample of the same person, matched by shared clones. Sequenced input: thymocytes. The CDR3 sequence is CASRYLAGTDTQYF. The nucleotides are TGTGCCAGCAGGTATCTAGCGGGCACAGATACGCAGTATTTT.